Shown below are 29 T cell receptor beta chains from a single sample sequenced in a study of shared clonotypes between healthy human individuals. Assay: immunoSEQ multiplex PCR; the TCRdb copy retains only in-frame clones and omits some. The data hold roughly 2.2 million clones, with approximately 95% observed a single time. The sequencing input was naive CD4+ T cells from PBMCs. Subset indicated: CD45RA+ positively selected. Source of these receptors: a man aged 18 to 35 in good health. Some clones in this sample may be carry-over from other donors' samples.

This chain joins TRBV5-4 and TRBJ2-7, with 9 bases identical to TRBD2. There are 15 residues in the CDR3. The V and J ends lost 4 bases and 0 bases, in that order; junction bases with no gene match: 5. Per the germline V gene, CDR1 is SGHNT and CDR2 is YYREEE (reference sequence). The CDR3 protein is CASSLLSGSSYEQYF. The DNA of the CDR3 is TGTGCCAGCAGCCTACTTAGCGGGAGCTCCTACGAGCAGTACTTC.

The rearrangement links TRBV5-4 to TRBJ1-3, with D maybe TRBD1 (6 bases). The germline V gene has CDR1 SGHNT and CDR2 YYREEE (reference sequence). Trimming pared 4 bases from V and 4 bases from J, leaving 12 bases between. This CDR3 is built from 14 residues. The CDR3 region is CASSHDRIGNTIYF. In DNA, the CDR3 is TGTGCCAGCAGCCATGACAGGATAGGAAACACCATATATTTT.

This clone has only one observation. This chain joins TRBV7-8 and TRBJ2-1, with D perhaps being TRBD1 or TRBD2 (5 bases each). Trimming removed 3 bases at V and 6 bases at J, with 12 bases between. The CDR3 sequence is 14 residues long. Germline CDR1 is SGHVS and CDR2 is FQNEAQ. CDR3 amino acids: CASSFLGTINEQFF. The CDR3 DNA sequence: TGTGCCAGCAGCTTCCTCGGGACCATCAATGAGCAGTTCTTC.

The chain uses TRBV29-1 and TRBJ2-1; no clear D. V shed 6 bases and J shed 2 bases, with 11 bases lying between them. The CDR3 sequence is 13 residues long. Germline V gene lookup returns CDR1 SQVTM and CDR2 ANQGSEA. The CDR3 is CSVSIIAYNEQFF. The CDR3 nucleotides are TGCAGCGTCAGTATCATTGCCTACAATGAGCAGTTCTTC.

This chain uses TRBV18 with TRBJ1-2; TRBD1 is a possible D gene (6 bases). The CDR3 totals 15 residues. The germline V gene has CDR1 KGHSH and CDR2 LQKENI. V was trimmed by 6 bases and J by 2 bases, leaving 16 bases between them. The CDR3 sequence is CASSPSLDRNYGYTF. The CDR3 region has the DNA TGTGCCAGCTCTCCATCCCTCGACAGGAACTATGGCTACACCTTC.

V is TRBV6-5 and J is TRBJ2-7; 7 bases are shared with TRBD2. The CDR3 has 15 residues. Per germline, CDR1 MNHEY and CDR2 SVGAGI. Unmatched junction bases numbered 4, after V lost 0 bases and J lost 2 bases. This CDR3 reads CASSYSGLPPYEQYF. The CDR3 bases are TGTGCCAGCAGTTACTCGGGACTACCCCCCTACGAGCAGTACTTC.

This chain links TRBV21-1 with TRBJ1-5; TRBD1, the table's D call, was not compared with the DNA. TRBV21-1 is deemed a pseudogene. The CDR3 is made up of 16 amino acids. The CDR3 sequence is CASSKSGQGAAQPQHF. CDR3 in DNA: TGTGCCAGCAGCAAATCAGGACAGGGGGCAGCTCAGCCCCAGCATTTT.

A remark on this clone: The DNA is omitted, as the CDR3 cannot be located on it reliably, and the CDR3 follows TCRdb's listing. This rearrangement joins TRBV19 to TRBJ1-4; the table calls TRBD1, which could not be checked here. Germline CDR1 reads LNHDA; CDR2 reads SQIVND (reference sequence). The CDR3 totals 15 residues, both ends included. The CDR3 region is CASTSDRRTNEKLFF.

V and J are TRBV5-1 and TRBJ2-2, with D hard to call. CDR1 SGHRS and CDR2 YFSETQ come from the germline V gene. The length of the CDR3 is 16 residues. V was pared by 0 bases and J by 5 bases, with 14 bases between. Here the CDR3 reads CASSLAAPQGTGELFF. CDR3 bases: TGCGCCAGCAGCTTGGCAGCACCCCAAGGGACCGGGGAGCTGTTTTTT.

A remark on this clone: Other DNA sequences in this sample translate to the same CDR3. The V call is TRBV28, the J call TRBJ1-5, with 7 nucleotides matching TRBD1. Germline CDR1 and CDR2: MDHEN and SYDVKM. The CDR3 covers 15 residues. J lost 3 bases, V lost 6 bases, and 8 bases had no gene match. Written as DNA, the CDR3 is TGTGCCAGCAGCCCTCCGGGACAGCTCAATCAGCCCCAGCATTTT. It codes for CASSPPGQLNQPQHF.

The V and J genes are TRBV28 and TRBJ2-2; D possibly uses TRBD1 or TRBD2 (5 bases each). The CDR3 loop spans 14 amino acids. The V gene's germline CDR1 is MDHEN and CDR2 SYDVKM. The V gene lost 3 bases and the J gene lost 5 bases, with 10 bases spanning the gap. The CDR3, as DNA: TGTGCCAGCAGTTTGTACGGGGCGACCGGGGAGCTGTTTTTT. Translation: CASSLYGATGELFF.

CDR3 DNA: TGTGCCAGCAGTGACGTCCGATCGGTTCCTTCTGCGCAGTATTTT. It translates to CASSDVRSVPSAQYF. The chain links TRBV2 to TRBJ2-3; D gene unclear. The CDR3 is 15 residues long. The V gene's germline CDR1 is SNHLY and CDR2 FYNNEI. Trimming left V 3 bases short and J 10 bases short, with 20 bases between.

The table lists this clone with a count of one. The rearrangement links TRBV27 to TRBJ2-1, with 7 nucleotides matching TRBD1. This CDR3 has 14 amino acids. Germline values: CDR1 MNHEY, CDR2 SMNVEV (reference sequence). V lost 6 bases, J lost 4 bases, and 6 bases stayed unmatched. CDR3 amino acids: CASSRDRVYNEQFF. The CDR3 DNA sequence: TGTGCCAGCAGCCGGGACAGAGTTTACAATGAGCAGTTCTTC.

This chain links TRBV5-1 with TRBJ1-2; 7 nucleotides align to TRBD1. Germline assignment: CDR1 SGHRS and CDR2 YFSETQ. J lost 0 bases, V lost 4 bases, and 3 bases had no gene match. This CDR3 is 14 amino acids long. CDR3 in DNA: TGCGCCAGCAGCCACGGGACAGCTAACTATGGCTACACCTTC. Translated, it gives CASSHGTANYGYTF.

The chain links TRBV6-5 to TRBJ1-4; TRBD1 matches at 8 bases. Germline loops: CDR1 MNHEY, CDR2 SVGAGI. V lost 5 bases to trimming and J lost 7 bases; unmatched junction nucleotides: 6. The CDR3 totals 14 residues. The CDR3 coding sequence is TGTGCCAGCAGTCCCTGGACAGGGAGTGAAAAACTGTTTTTT. This encodes CASSPWTGSEKLFF.

The rearrangement uses TRBV29-1 and TRBJ2-7; no clear D gene. The CDR3 has 12 amino acids. V was trimmed by 4 bases and J by 2 bases, leaving 9 bases between them. Germline loops: CDR1 SQVTM, CDR2 ANQGSEA. CDR3 loop: CSVVGSTYEQYF. CDR3 DNA sequence: TGCAGCGTTGTGGGCAGTACCTACGAGCAGTACTTC.

The J gene is TRBJ1-2, the V gene TRBV9; 8 positions match TRBD1. Losses at the gene ends were 0 bases for V and 6 bases for J; bases not matched to a gene: 10. The CDR3 is made up of 16 amino acids. CDR1 is SGDLS and CDR2 is YYNGEE in the germline V gene. CDR3 sequence: CASSVEVQGARNGYTF. Written as DNA, the CDR3 is TGTGCCAGCAGCGTAGAGGTTCAGGGGGCGCGGAATGGCTACACCTTC.

The genes are TRBV5-1 and TRBJ1-5; D not certain. The CDR3 extends over 14 amino acids. CDR1 SGHRS and CDR2 YFSETQ come from the germline V gene. With 5 bases removed from V and 7 bases from J, the gap between germline ends came to 16 bases. This CDR3 reads CASRGQPGEQPQHF. DNA of the CDR3: TGCGCCAGCAGAGGCCAGCCCGGCGAGCAGCCCCAGCATTTT.

The chain couples TRBV11-2 to TRBJ2-7, with D possibly being TRBD2 (7 bases). Germline V lookup: CDR1 SGHAT, CDR2 FQNNGV. With 5 bases removed from V and 3 bases from J, the gap between germline ends came to 23 bases. The CDR3 totals 17 residues. The CDR3 nucleotides are TGTGCCAGCAGCCACCTTAGGGGGAGGGTAGCCTACTACGAGCAGTACTTC. Translating it yields CASSHLRGRVAYYEQYF. Complete variable domain (other parts from reference TRBV11-2 and TRBJ2-7): EAGVAQSPRYKIIEKRQSVAFWCNPISGHATLYWYQQILGQGPKLLIQFQNNGVVDDSQLPKDRFSAERLKGVDSTLKIQPAKLEDSAVYLCASSHLRGRVAYYEQYFGPGTRLTVT.

The V gene is TRBV28, the J gene TRBJ1-5, with unresolved D. Per germline, CDR1 MDHEN and CDR2 SYDVKM. Trimming shortened V by 7 bases and J by 4 bases, and 14 bases separated the two germline ends. CDR3 size: 14 residues. CDR3 residues: CASNLAGGNQPQHF. CDR3 DNA: TGTGCCAGCAATCTGGCAGGAGGAAATCAGCCCCAGCATTTT.

The V gene is TRBV7-6, the J gene TRBJ2-1, with unresolved D. The CDR3 runs to 13 residues. Looked up from germline, CDR1 is SGHVS and CDR2 is FNYEAQ. The V end was cut by 2 bases, the J end by 7 bases, with 9 bases between. The CDR3 bases are TGTGCCAGCAGCTTAAGGATAGCAAATGAGCAGTTCTTC. It translates to CASSLRIANEQFF.

The gene calls are TRBV12-2 and TRBJ2-1; the listed D gene, TRBD2, was not tested against the DNA. TRBV12-2 is reported as a pseudogene. The CDR3 totals 17 residues. This chain's CDR3 is CASRPRKPSGFYNEQFF. Here the CDR3 DNA reads TGTGCAAGTCGCCCCCGAAAGCCTAGCGGGTTCTACAATGAGCAGTTCTTC.

Concerning this clone itself: Other DNA variants within this sample encode the same CDR3. This chain uses TRBV11-3 with TRBJ2-2; D is undetermined. CDR1 and CDR2 from the germline V gene are SGHNT and YENEEA. CDR3 length equals 13 residues. Trimming took off 3 bases at V and 2 bases at J, with 4 bases between the two ends. The CDR3 spells CASSFRNTGELFF. DNA for the CDR3: TGTGCCAGCAGCTTTAGAAACACCGGGGAGCTGTTTTTT.

V and J are TRBV19 and TRBJ2-2; D gene uncertain. V lost 0 bases, J lost 2 bases, and 10 bases lay in between. Germline CDR1 is LNHDA and CDR2 is SQIVND (reference sequence). The CDR3 runs 16 residues. The CDR3 sequence: CASSIDGRTNTGELFF. In DNA form, the CDR3 reads TGTGCCAGTAGTATAGATGGCAGAACCAACACCGGGGAGCTGTTTTTT.

Points on this clone: At the DNA level, this CDR3 is encoded by other sequences in the same sample as well. The genes are TRBV7-9 and TRBJ1-5, with a tentative D call TRBD1 (5 bases). Germline CDR1 SEHNR, CDR2 FQNEAQ (reference sequence). This CDR3 is 13 amino acids long. V was trimmed by 3 bases and J by 6 bases, leaving 9 bases between them. The CDR3 here is CASSLGGSQPQHF. The DNA of the CDR3 is TGTGCCAGCAGCTTGGGGGGAAGTCAGCCCCAGCATTTT.

V and J are TRBV7-9 and TRBJ1-1; D is uncertain. This CDR3 contains 12 residues. V lost 5 bases and J lost 2, with 6 bases in between. CDR1 and CDR2 (germline): SEHNR, FQNEAQ (reference sequence). The CDR3 sequence: CASSHLNTEAFF. The CDR3 nucleotides are TGTGCCAGCAGCCACCTTAACACTGAAGCTTTCTTT.

The V and J genes are TRBV28 and TRBJ2-1; TRBD2 agrees at 13 bases. The germline CDR1 and CDR2 sequences are MDHEN and SYDVKM. V lost 6 bases and J lost 1; bases outside the gene matches: 9. There are 18 residues in the CDR3. The CDR3 is CASRLGLAGTLSYNEQFF. The CDR3 DNA is TGTGCCAGCAGACTGGGACTAGCGGGAACTCTATCCTACAATGAGCAGTTCTTC.

The chain couples TRBV6-5 to TRBJ1-2, with 11 positions matching TRBD1. The germline CDR1 and CDR2 sequences are MNHEY and SVGAGI. The CDR3 spans 15 residues. Trimming cost V 4 bases and J 6 bases; bases outside gene matches: 7. CDR3 nucleotide sequence: TGTGCCAGCAGTTCTTGGGACAGGGGGTTACATGGCTACACCTTC. Amino acids: CASSSWDRGLHGYTF.

A word on this clone: The same CDR3 also results from other DNA sequences found in this sample. The V call is TRBV5-1, the J call TRBJ1-1; D unresolved. CDR1 is SGHRS, CDR2 YFSETQ, per germline. There are 13 residues in the CDR3. V gave up 0 bases and J gave up 4 bases, with 7 bases separating them. The CDR3 region is CASSLEGGTEAFF. CDR3 bases: TGCGCCAGCAGCTTGGAGGGTGGCACTGAAGCTTTCTTT.